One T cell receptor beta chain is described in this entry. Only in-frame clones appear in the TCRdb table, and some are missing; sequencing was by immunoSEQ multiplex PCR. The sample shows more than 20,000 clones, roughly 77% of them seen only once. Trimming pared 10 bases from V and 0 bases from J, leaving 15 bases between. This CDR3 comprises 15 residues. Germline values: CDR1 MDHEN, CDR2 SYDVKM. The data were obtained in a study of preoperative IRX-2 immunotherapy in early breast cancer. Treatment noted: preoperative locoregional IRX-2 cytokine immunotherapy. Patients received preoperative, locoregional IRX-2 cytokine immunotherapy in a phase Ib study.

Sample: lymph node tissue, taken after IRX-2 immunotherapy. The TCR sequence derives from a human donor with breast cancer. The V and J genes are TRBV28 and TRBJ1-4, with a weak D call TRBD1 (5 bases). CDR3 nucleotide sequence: TGTGCCACCTGGTCCGGGGGAGCAACTAATGAAAAACTGTTTTTT. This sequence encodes CATWSGGATNEKLFF.